Below, one TCR beta chain is given with its context. The antigen is unknown. The data originate from a study of cytomegalovirus exposure and HLA in healthy donors. Study results and caveats: Sequencing probably produced one cluster of sequence variants that were highly shared. The investigators catalogued 164 TCR beta chains as cytomegalovirus-associated.

Amplification used 60 Vbeta primers and 13 Jbeta primers. Some clones are missing from TCRdb's copy, which holds only in-frame ones; the method was immunoSEQ multiplex PCR. The sample data list 100,000 to 150,000 clones. The specimen sequenced was PBMCs. This receptor was taken from a middle-aged woman in good health and CMV-seropositive.

The CDR3 loop reads CASSFPGQGEAFF. CDR3 bases: TGTGCCAGCAGTTTTCCGGGACAGGGTGAAGCTTTCTTT. This chain uses TRBV27 with TRBJ1-1, with 9 bases identical to TRBD1. Germline CDR1 reads MNHEY; CDR2 reads SMNVEV (reference sequence). The CDR3 spans 13 residues. Losses at the gene ends were 3 bases for V and 7 bases for J; bases not matched to a gene: 3.